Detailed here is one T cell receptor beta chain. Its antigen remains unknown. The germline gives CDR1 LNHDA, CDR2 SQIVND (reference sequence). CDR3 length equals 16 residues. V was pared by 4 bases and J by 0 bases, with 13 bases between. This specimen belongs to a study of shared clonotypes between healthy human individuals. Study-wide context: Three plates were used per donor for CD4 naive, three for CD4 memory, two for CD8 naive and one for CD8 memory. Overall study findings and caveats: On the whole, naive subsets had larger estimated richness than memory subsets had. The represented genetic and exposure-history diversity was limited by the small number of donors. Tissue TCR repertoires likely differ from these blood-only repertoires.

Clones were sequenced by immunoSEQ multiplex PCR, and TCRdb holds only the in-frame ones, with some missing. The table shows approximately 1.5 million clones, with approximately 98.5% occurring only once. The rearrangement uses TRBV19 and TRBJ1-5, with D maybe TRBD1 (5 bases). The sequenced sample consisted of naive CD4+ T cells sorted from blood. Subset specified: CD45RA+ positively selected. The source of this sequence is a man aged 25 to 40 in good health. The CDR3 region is CASSKEGIYSNQPQHF. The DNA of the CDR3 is TGTGCCAGTAGTAAGGAGGGGATCTATAGCAATCAGCCCCAGCATTTT. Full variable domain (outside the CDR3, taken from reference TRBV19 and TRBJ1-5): DGGITQSPKYLFRKEGQNVTLSCEQNLNHDAMYWYRQDPGQGLRLIYYSQIVNDFQKGDIAEGYSVSREKKESFPLTVTSAQKNPTAFYLCASSKEGIYSNQPQHFGDGTRLSIL.